These 28 T cell receptor beta chains share one sample of origin, sequenced in a study of T cell repertoires in cytomegalovirus infection. TCRdb reanalysed the reads using MiXCR and keeps one entry per CDR3 protein. The repertoire holds fewer than 900,000 distinct CDR3 sequences, with 25% to 35% as singletons. These receptors have no identified antigens. Sequencing used cultured CD8+ T cells from PBMCs, obtained from culture after CMV antigen stimulation. These receptors all stem from a human donor in good health (CMV status not recorded). Some clones in this sample may be carry-over from other donors' samples.

This chain connects TRBV29-1 to TRBJ1-1; D is perhaps TRBD1 (6 bases). CDR1 is SQVTM, CDR2 ANQGSEA, per germline. The V gene lost 3 bases and the J gene lost 0 bases, with 8 bases spanning the gap. The CDR3 is made up of 13 amino acids. The CDR3: CSVEGTMNTEAFF. Written as DNA, the CDR3 is TGCAGCGTTGAGGGGACAATGAACACTGAAGCTTTCTTT.

This clonotype was seen more than once but under ten times. The genes are TRBV7-3 and TRBJ2-6, with 14 bases lining up with TRBD2. Germline CDR1 and CDR2: SGHTA and FQGTGA. Losses at the gene ends were 6 bases for V and 1 base for J; bases not matched to a gene: 8. CDR3 length: 19 amino acids. CDR3 in amino acids: CASRLGLAGDLSGANVLTF. For the CDR3, the DNA is TGTGCCAGCAGATTGGGACTAGCGGGGGATTTATCTGGGGCCAACGTCCTGACTTTC.

The chain couples TRBV6-8 to TRBJ1-2; D not certain. Per the germline V gene, CDR1 is MNHGY and CDR2 is SAAAGT. V lost 6 bases, J lost 0 bases, and 8 bases lay in between. This CDR3 contains 13 residues. In DNA, the CDR3 is TGTGCCAGCAGCCACCTAACTAACTATGGCTACACCTTC. Amino acids: CASSHLTNYGYTF.

The chain couples TRBV2 to TRBJ2-7; D not certain. Germline V gives CDR1 SNHLY, CDR2 FYNNEI. The ends were cut back, 6 bases at V and 3 bases at J, with 12 bases in the middle. The CDR3 sequence is 13 residues long. The CDR3 reads CASRNTFFYEQYF. The CDR3 DNA follows: TGTGCCAGCAGGAACACCTTCTTCTACGAGCAGTACTTC.

The chain uses TRBV6-5 and TRBJ2-1; the match to TRBD1 covers 9 bases. This CDR3 is 16 amino acids long. The V gene's germline CDR1 is MNHEY and CDR2 SVGAGI. V shed 4 bases and J 8 bases; nucleotides not matched to a gene: 12. In DNA, the CDR3 is TGTGCCAGCAGTTTCACAGGGGGCGATTTGATGGATGAGCAGTTCTTC. Protein: CASSFTGGDLMDEQFF.

This clonotype was detected only once. The chain is built from TRBV12-3 or TRBV12-4 and TRBJ1-5; unclear D gene. Trimming left V 2 bases short and J 1 base short, with 6 bases between. This CDR3 has 14 amino acids. CDR3 sequence reads: CASSLHLSNQPQHF. CDR3 bases: TGTGCCAGCAGTTTACACCTAAGCAATCAGCCCCAGCATTTT.

V is TRBV19 and J is TRBJ1-2; 10 bases match TRBD1. V shed 6 bases, J shed 2 bases, and the junction held 6 bases outside the gene matches. The length of the CDR3 is 15 residues. CDR1 is LNHDA and CDR2 is SQIVND in the germline V gene (reference sequence). CDR3 sequence: CASSYGDRGNYGYTF. CDR3 coding DNA: TGTGCCAGTAGCTATGGGGACAGGGGAAACTATGGCTACACCTTC.

This clonotype came up a few times. This rearrangement joins TRBV6-1 to TRBJ1-5; TRBD1 matches 10 bases. The trim removed 5 bases at V and 6 bases at J, leaving 13 bases unmatched. Per the germline V gene, CDR1 is MNHNS and CDR2 is SASEGT. This CDR3 region has 17 residues. CDR3 nucleotide sequence: TGTGCCAGCAGTCCTACCGGGACAGGGGAGCTAAGTCAGCCCCAGCATTTT. It codes for CASSPTGTGELSQPQHF.

This clonotype was detected only a few times. The rearrangement links TRBV7-9 to TRBJ1-1, with D maybe TRBD1 (6 bases). There are 15 residues in the CDR3. Germline-derived CDR1 and CDR2 are SEHNR and FQNEAQ (reference sequence). V dropped 1 base and J dropped 5 bases, with 14 bases sitting between them. CDR3 nucleotides: TGTGCCAGCAGCTTAGTACGGGGGCCGAAGACTGAAGCTTTCTTT. Translated, it gives CASSLVRGPKTEAFF.

V is TRBV11-2 and J is TRBJ2-7; 10 nucleotides align to TRBD2. Germline V gene lookup returns CDR1 SGHAT and CDR2 FQNNGV. CDR3 length equals 16 residues. Trimming took 1 base from V and 2 from J; bases not matched to a gene: 5. CDR3 amino acids: CASSLVTSGVPYEQYV. Written as DNA, the CDR3 is TGTGCCAGCAGCTTAGTAACTAGCGGGGTTCCCTACGAGCAGTACGTC.

The chain has TRBV7-9 and TRBJ1-1; 10 nucleotides line up with TRBD1. Germline CDR1 SEHNR, CDR2 FQNEAQ (reference sequence). CDR3 length: 17 amino acids. V dropped 6 bases and J dropped 2; count of bases not matched to a gene: 12. CDR3 protein: CASRGEGQGFPNTEAFF. The DNA for the CDR3 is TGTGCCAGCAGGGGAGAGGGACAGGGGTTTCCCAACACTGAAGCTTTCTTT.

At least ten counts were recorded for this clonotype. V and J are TRBV20-1 and TRBJ2-2; D is possibly TRBD1 (7 bases). In germline, CDR1 is DFQATT, CDR2 SNEGSKA (reference sequence). The CDR3 extends over 15 amino acids. V was cut by 2 bases and J by 5 bases, with 15 bases left in between. The CDR3 DNA sequence: TGCAGTGCTAGATCCCCAGGGGGGTGGACCGGGGAGCTGTTTTTT. The encoded protein is CSARSPGGWTGELFF.

This clonotype turned up a few times. The chain couples TRBV29-1 to TRBJ1-2; TRBD1 might be the D (6 bases). In germline, CDR1 is SQVTM, CDR2 ANQGSEA. V lost 5 bases and J 6 bases, leaving 10 bases between the germline ends. The CDR3 contains 11 residues. The CDR3 DNA is TGCAGCGTTATGGCAGGGGATGGCTACACCTTC. Its protein product is CSVMAGDGYTF.

A note on this clonotype: A much more abundant neighbour one base away suggests this may be a read error. The chain recombines TRBV6-2 or TRBV6-3 with TRBJ1-5; 10 bases agree with TRBD1. CDR3 length: 15 residues. Per the germline V gene, CDR1 is MNHEY and CDR2 is SVGEGT. For the CDR3, the DNA is TGTACCAGCAGTATGGATGACAGGGGGCACCAGCCCCAGCATTTT. This sequence encodes CTSSMDDRGHQPQHF.

A few counts support this clonotype. V is TRBV5-5 and J is TRBJ1-5; D not certain. Per the germline V gene, CDR1 is SGHKS and CDR2 is YYEKEE (reference sequence). The CDR3 covers 14 residues. V lost 0 bases and J lost 4, with 8 bases in between. The CDR3 spells CASSLGWVNQPQHF. The DNA for the CDR3 is TGTGCCAGCAGCTTGGGTTGGGTTAATCAGCCCCAGCATTTT.

This clonotype was found many times. This sequence joins TRBV7-9 and TRBJ2-7, with D perhaps assigned TRBD1 or TRBD2 (5 bases each). Germline CDR1 and CDR2: SEHNR and FQNEAQ (reference sequence). The V end lost 4 bases, the J end lost 3 bases, and 13 bases lay between the germline ends. This CDR3 is built from 14 residues. As DNA, the CDR3 is TGTGCCAGCAGCTCGGGACGGCTAGACTACGAGCAGTACGTC. Translated, it gives CASSSGRLDYEQYV.

The chain combines TRBV24-1 with TRBJ2-1, with D possibly being TRBD1 (5 bases). The V and J ends lost 0 bases and 7 bases respectively, with 9 bases between them. This CDR3 spans 14 amino acids. Germline V gene sequence: CDR1 KGHDR, CDR2 SFDVKD. The CDR3 here is CATSDLQQGNEQFF. The CDR3 DNA follows: TGTGCCACCAGTGATTTGCAGCAGGGAAATGAGCAGTTCTTC.

This clonotype was counted between two and nine times. The chain has TRBV10-3 and TRBJ1-1; D not resolved. Germline V gives CDR1 ENHRY, CDR2 SYGVKD. Trimming pared 7 bases from V and 6 bases from J, leaving 15 bases between. This CDR3 is 13 amino acids long. The CDR3 sequence is CAIKDDIKAEAFF. The CDR3 DNA is TGTGCCATCAAGGATGACATCAAGGCTGAAGCTTTCTTT.

This clonotype was seen more than once but under ten times. The rearrangement joins TRBV7-6 to TRBJ2-1; TRBD1 matches 10 bases. The V segment lost 4 bases and the J segment 9 bases; nucleotides outside the gene matches: 9. Germline assignment: CDR1 SGHVS and CDR2 FNYEAQ. The CDR3 totals 15 residues. Here the CDR3 DNA reads TGTGCCAGCAGCTCGACAGGGGGCGTTTTTGGTGAGCAGTTCTTC. Encoded protein: CASSSTGGVFGEQFF.

This clonotype was detected only once. This could be a read error, since a much larger clone is one nucleotide away. The chain uses TRBV6-1 and TRBJ2-3; D gene ambiguous. This CDR3 has 16 residues. CDR1 is MNHNS, CDR2 SASEGT, per germline. In DNA, the CDR3 is TGTGACAGCAGTGAAGGTGGCGTCGGGTTCGCAGATACGCAGTATTTT. Its translation is CDSSEGGVGFADTQYF.

The rearrangement joins TRBV20-1 to TRBJ2-1; tentatively, D is TRBD2 (7 bases). This CDR3 spans 14 amino acids. Germline values: CDR1 DFQATT, CDR2 SNEGSKA (reference sequence). V was pared by 3 bases and J by 5 bases, with 14 bases between. CDR3 nucleotide sequence: TGCAGTGCTAGGGGCGGGGGCCACCACAATGAGCAGTTCTTC. It codes for CSARGGGHHNEQFF.

The V and J genes are TRBV9 and TRBJ1-3, with a tentative D call TRBD1 (5 bases). The CDR3 has 13 residues. Trimming took 3 bases from V and 8 from J, leaving 12 bases between them. The V gene's germline CDR1 is SGDLS and CDR2 YYNGEE. In DNA form, the CDR3 reads TGTGCCAGCAGCGCGGGGACGGCGGACACCATATATTTT. Its translation: CASSAGTADTIYF.

The V call is TRBV5-1, the J call TRBJ1-2, with D possibly TRBD1 on 5 matching bases. Germline V gene sequence: CDR1 SGHRS, CDR2 YFSETQ. The CDR3 consists of 14 residues. The V gene lost 0 bases and the J gene lost 5 bases, with 11 bases spanning the gap. The DNA of the CDR3 is TGCGCCAGCAGCTTGGGAGGGGATGCGTATGGCTACACCTTC. Its protein is CASSLGGDAYGYTF.

V gene TRBV5-5 combines with J gene TRBJ2-1; 12 nucleotides align to TRBD2. Germline V gives CDR1 SGHKS, CDR2 YYEKEE (reference sequence). There are 17 residues in the CDR3. V lost 4 bases and J lost 5; bases outside the gene matches: 10. For the CDR3, the DNA is TGTGCCAGCAGCCCCGGACTAGCGGGGTTCTCAGACAATGAGCAGTTCTTC. Translating gives CASSPGLAGFSDNEQFF. The full variable domain, rest sourced from reference TRBV5-5 and TRBJ2-1, is DAGVTQSPTHLIKTRGQQVTLRCSPISGHKSVSWYQQVLGQGPQFIFQYYEKEERGRGNFPDRFSARQFPNYSSELNVNALLLGDSALYLCASSPGLAGFSDNEQFFGPGTRLTVL.

V is TRBV6-1 and J is TRBJ2-3, with D perhaps TRBD2 (6 bases). The length of the CDR3 is 13 residues. V lost 6 bases, J lost 5 bases, and 12 bases lay in between. In germline, CDR1 is MNHNS, CDR2 SASEGT. In nucleotides, the CDR3 is TGTGCCAGCAGGGGACTCGCGGAAGATACGCAGTATTTT. Translating gives CASRGLAEDTQYF.

The chain recombines TRBV15 with TRBJ1-1, with a possible D match to TRBD1 (6 bases). Germline V gene data show CDR1 as LNHNV and CDR2 as YYDKDF (reference sequence). The CDR3 runs to 16 residues. With 0 bases removed from V and 11 bases from J, the gap between germline ends came to 22 bases. The CDR3 reads CATSRDLIRDTSGAFF. The CDR3 bases are TGTGCCACCAGCAGAGATCTAATCCGGGACACCTCAGGGGCTTTCTTT.

This clonotype was counted many times. V gene TRBV7-9 combines with J gene TRBJ1-4; no definite D call. The V gene's germline CDR1 is SEHNR and CDR2 FQNEAQ (reference sequence). V lost 1 base to trimming and J lost 7 bases, with 4 bases between them. The CDR3 length is 12 residues. CDR3 amino acids: CASSLVREKLFF. CDR3 nucleotide sequence: TGTGCCAGCAGCTTAGTACGTGAAAAACTGTTTTTT.

This clonotype was seen repeatedly, ten times or more. V is TRBV12-3 or TRBV12-4 and J is TRBJ1-1; D perhaps matches TRBD1 (6 bases). This CDR3 spans 13 amino acids. The V and J ends lost 1 base and 7 bases respectively, with 10 bases between them. The CDR3 bases are TGTGCCAGCAGTTTAGTAAGGGGGAATGAAGCTTTCTTT. The encoded protein is CASSLVRGNEAFF.